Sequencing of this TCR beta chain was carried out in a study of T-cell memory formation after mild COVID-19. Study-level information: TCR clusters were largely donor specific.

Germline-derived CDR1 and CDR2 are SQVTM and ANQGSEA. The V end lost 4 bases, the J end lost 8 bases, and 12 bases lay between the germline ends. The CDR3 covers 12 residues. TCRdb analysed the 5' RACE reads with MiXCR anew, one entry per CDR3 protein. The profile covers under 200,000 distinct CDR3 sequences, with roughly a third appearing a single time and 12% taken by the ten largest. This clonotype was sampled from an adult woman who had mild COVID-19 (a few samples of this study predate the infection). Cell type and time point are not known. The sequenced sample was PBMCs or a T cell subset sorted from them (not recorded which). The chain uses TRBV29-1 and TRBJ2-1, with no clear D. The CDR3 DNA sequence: TGCAGCGTTGGTAGTGGGTGGCATGAGCAGTTCTTC. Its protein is CSVGSGWHEQFF.